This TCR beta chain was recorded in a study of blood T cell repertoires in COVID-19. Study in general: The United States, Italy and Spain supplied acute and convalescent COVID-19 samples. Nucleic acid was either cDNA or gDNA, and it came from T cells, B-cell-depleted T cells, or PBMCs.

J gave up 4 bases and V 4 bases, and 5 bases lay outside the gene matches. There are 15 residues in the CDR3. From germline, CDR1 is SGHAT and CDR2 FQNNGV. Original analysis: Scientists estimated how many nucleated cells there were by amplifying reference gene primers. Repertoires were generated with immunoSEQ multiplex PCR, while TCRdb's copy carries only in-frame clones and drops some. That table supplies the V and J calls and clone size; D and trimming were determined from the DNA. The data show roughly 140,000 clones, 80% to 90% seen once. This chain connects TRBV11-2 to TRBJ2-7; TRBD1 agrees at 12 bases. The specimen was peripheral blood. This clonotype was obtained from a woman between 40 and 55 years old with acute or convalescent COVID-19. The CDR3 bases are TGTGCCAGCAGCTCTGGGACAGGGGGCGGTTACGAGCAGTACTTC. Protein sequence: CASSSGTGGGYEQYF.